The clone carrying this TCR beta chain was observed a few times. Its antigen is unknown. V was pared by 8 bases and J by 0 bases, with 13 bases between. The CDR3 is made up of 14 amino acids. These data come from a study of post-analysis software for immune sequencing data. Study-wide context: Several disease courses (relapsing-remitting, secondary progressive and progressive-relapsing) of multiple sclerosis were included.

Each TCR beta cDNA library carried unique molecular identifiers. T cells numbering roughly 1 to 10 million yielded 450,000 to 500,000 cDNA molecules. TCRdb re-analysed the PCR reads in MiXCR, keeping a single row per CDR3 protein. The sample lists over 700,000 distinct CDR3 sequences, roughly 30% occurring once. Study-wide points: Patients used about 5 TRBV segments, including TRBV5-6, TRBV5-1 and TRBV20-1, more often than controls. People with multiple sclerosis had a significantly lower normalized Chao1 diversity than controls did.

This sequence was found in a girl between 5 and 17 years old with multiple sclerosis. V is TRBV12-3 or TRBV12-4 and J is TRBJ2-5, with D possibly TRBD2 on 5 matching bases. The sample consisted of blood. The CDR3 loop is CASSGLQYQETQYF. In DNA form, the CDR3 reads TGTGCCAGCTCCGGACTCCAGTACCAAGAGACCCAGTACTTC.